This T cell receptor (beta chain) appears in the sequencing data of a study of OX40 agonist ivuxolimab in advanced cancers. Study-level information: Antecedent anti-PD-1, anti-PD-L1 or anti-CTLA-4 therapy was permissible, with roughly 40% having received some.

The CDR3 spans 12 residues. Trimming removed 3 bases from V and 8 bases from J; junction bases left unmatched: 2. CDR1 is SGHRS and CDR2 is YFSETQ in the germline V gene. TCRdb's table, derived via immunoSEQ multiplex PCR, lists solely in-frame clones and lacks some. The sample carries around 61,000 clones, around 82% recorded once. The sample in question was CD4+ or CD8+ T cells sorted from blood, obtained in a trial of the OX40 agonist ivuxolimab. The clonotype originates from an adult with an advanced solid tumor such as melanoma, head and neck, liver or kidney cancer. This rearrangement joins TRBV5-1 to TRBJ1-3; TRBD1 agrees at 7 bases. The CDR3 sequence is CASSYQGDTIYF. The CDR3 DNA reads as TGCGCCAGCAGCTATCAGGGGGACACCATATATTTT.